This entry lists 18 T cell receptor beta chains sequenced from one sample in a study of T cells in Graves' hyperthyroidism and ophthalmopathy. RNA transcripts yielded amplified TCR beta CDR3 regions. The TCR CDR3 was amplified in a first-round RT-PCR using the HTBI primer set. One entry per CDR3 protein, called by TCRdb with MiXCR from the multiplex PCR reads. The repertoire holds hundreds of thousands of distinct CDR3 sequences, roughly 40% seen once, with approximately 10% in the top ten. Material: blood. All receptors derive from a young man with Graves' hyperthyroidism.

This clonotype occurred many times. The chain uses TRBV7-3 and TRBJ1-1, with TRBD1 matching over 9 bases. Germline CDR1 reads SGHTA; CDR2 reads FQGTGA. J lost 3 bases, V lost 5 bases, and 19 bases had no gene match. The CDR3 contains 19 residues. CDR3: CASSPGTGTFWGTDTEAFF. CDR3 nucleotide sequence: TGTGCCAGCAGCCCCGGGACAGGGACCTTTTGGGGCACAGACACTGAAGCTTTCTTT.

This clonotype was detected ten times or more. J is TRBJ1-6 and V is TRBV19; D may be TRBD1 (5 bases). The CDR3 sequence is 16 residues long. Germline V gene lookup returns CDR1 LNHDA and CDR2 SQIVND (reference sequence). V gave up 5 bases and J gave up 0 bases, with 11 bases separating them. The CDR3 here is CASSSTASSYNSPLHF. The CDR3, as DNA: TGTGCCAGTAGTTCGACAGCGAGCTCCTATAATTCACCCCTCCACTTT.

This clonotype was counted only a few times. This chain uses TRBV6-1 with TRBJ1-2; 7 nucleotides align to TRBD1. CDR3 size: 15 residues. From germline, CDR1 is MNHNS and CDR2 SASEGT. The V gene end was trimmed by 2 bases and the J gene end by 6 bases; junction bases not matched to a gene: 9. The CDR3 nucleotides are TGTGCCAGCAGTGAACCCTCGGGGACAGCGGATGGCTACACCTTC. Translating it yields CASSEPSGTADGYTF.

The chain employs TRBV5-1 and TRBJ2-2; tentative D call: TRBD1 (6 bases). The CDR3 is 15 amino acids. Germline-derived CDR1 and CDR2 are SGHRS and YFSETQ. V was pared by 4 bases and J by 4 bases, with 14 bases between. CDR3 DNA: TGCGCCAGCAGCCTTCAACAGGGCGGCACCGGGGAGCTGTTTTTT. Encoded protein: CASSLQQGGTGELFF.

The V gene is TRBV5-1, the J gene TRBJ2-7; D might be TRBD2 (6 bases). CDR1 SGHRS and CDR2 YFSETQ come from the germline V gene. CDR3 length: 14 amino acids. Trimming pared 2 bases from V and 2 bases from J, leaving 11 bases between. The CDR3 here is CASSFGTQTYEQYF. The CDR3 nucleotides read TGCGCCAGCAGCTTCGGGACTCAAACCTACGAGCAGTACTTC.

The genes are TRBV11-2 and TRBJ2-7, with D hard to call. Trimming pared 8 bases from V and 5 bases from J, leaving 19 bases between. Germline assignment: CDR1 SGHAT and CDR2 FQNNGV. This CDR3 is built from 14 residues. The DNA for the CDR3 is TGTGCCAGCGGTCTATCGGGCCATCACGACGAGCAGTACTTC. Translated, it gives CASGLSGHHDEQYF. Full variable domain (remainder filled in from reference TRBV11-2 and TRBJ2-7): EAGVAQSPRYKIIEKRQSVAFWCNPISGHATLYWYQQILGQGPKLLIQFQNNGVVDDSQLPKDRFSAERLKGVDSTLKIQPAKLEDSAVYLCASGLSGHHDEQYFGPGTRLTVT.

This clonotype was seen a handful of times. This chain uses TRBV4-2 with TRBJ2-5, with D unresolved. Germline CDR1 reads LGHNA; CDR2 reads YNFKEQ. The CDR3 is 14 residues long. V was cut by 4 bases and J by 4 bases, with 13 bases left in between. CDR3 nucleotides: TGTGCCAGCAGCCCCCCAGTGGGTGGAGAGACCCAGTACTTC. It encodes CASSPPVGGETQYF.

This clonotype was detected only a few times. The DNA for the CDR3 is TGTGCCAGCAGCCCCCAAGTCGGGGGGCAATTTACCGGGGAGCTGTTTTTT. This encodes CASSPQVGGQFTGELFF. The rearrangement joins TRBV14 to TRBJ2-2, with D possibly TRBD2 on 7 matching bases. The length of the CDR3 is 17 residues. The V end lost 4 bases, the J end lost 5 bases, and 20 bases lay between the germline ends. The germline CDR1 and CDR2 sequences are SGHDN and FVKESK.

This clonotype was detected a few times. This sequence joins TRBV2 and TRBJ2-1; D unclear. The CDR3 extends over 12 amino acids. Looked up from germline, CDR1 is SNHLY and CDR2 is FYNNEI. The V and J ends lost 6 bases and 1 base respectively, with 4 bases between them. DNA of the CDR3: TGTGCCAGCAGGGGGTCCTACAATGAGCAGTTCTTC. Its protein is CASRGSYNEQFF. The full variable domain, completed using reference TRBV2 and TRBJ2-1, is EPEVTQTPSHQVTQMGQEVILRCVPISNHLYFYWYRQILGQKVEFLVSFYNNEISEKSEIFDDQFSVERPDGSNFTLKIRSTKLEDSAMYFCASRGSYNEQFFGPGTRLTVL.

The chain employs TRBV9 and TRBJ1-1; 7 bases align to TRBD1. V was clipped by 5 bases and J by 3 bases; unmatched bases: 7. The length of the CDR3 is 14 residues. Germline V lookup: CDR1 SGDLS, CDR2 YYNGEE. The CDR3 reads CASSVTGMDTEAFF. CDR3 bases: TGTGCCAGCAGTGTGACAGGGATGGACACTGAAGCTTTCTTT.

This clonotype was found a few times. J is TRBJ1-5 and V is TRBV6-1, with TRBD1 matching 7 bases. The CDR3 spans 15 residues. The ends lost 6 bases at V and 7 bases at J; junction bases unmatched: 12. Germline CDR1 MNHNS, CDR2 SASEGT. CDR3 in amino acids: CASRGDSVNGQPQHF. For the CDR3, the DNA is TGTGCCAGCAGGGGGGACAGCGTCAACGGGCAGCCCCAGCATTTT.

This clonotype has a count of ten or more. The chain has TRBV19 and TRBJ1-5; D unresolved. CDR1 and CDR2 from the germline V gene are LNHDA and SQIVND (reference sequence). There are 13 residues in the CDR3. Trimming took off 7 bases at V and 8 bases at J, with 15 bases between the two ends. The CDR3 DNA follows: TGTGCCAGTAAGTCCGGAGGTTTAGAGCCCCAGCATTTT. It specifies CASKSGGLEPQHF. Full variable domain (remainder filled in from reference TRBV19 and TRBJ1-5): DGGITQSPKYLFRKEGQNVTLSCEQNLNHDAMYWYRQDPGQGLRLIYYSQIVNDFQKGDIAEGYSVSREKKESFPLTVTSAQKNPTAFYLCASKSGGLEPQHFGDGTRLSIL.

This clonotype was counted only a few times. The V and J genes are TRBV9 and TRBJ2-7, with 7 bases identical to TRBD1. The CDR3 loop spans 16 amino acids. V trimming: 3 bases; J trimming: 7 bases; junction bases outside the gene matches: 16. Germline V lookup: CDR1 SGDLS, CDR2 YYNGEE. The CDR3 here is CASSARETGPRGEQYF. The CDR3 DNA reads TGTGCCAGCAGCGCCCGAGAGACAGGGCCGAGAGGGGAGCAGTACTTC.

This clonotype was observed a few times. The CDR3: CASSGQVDEQYF. The CDR3 DNA reads as TGTGCCAGCAGTGGGCAGGTCGACGAGCAGTACTTC. This chain uses TRBV6-1 with TRBJ2-7; unclear D gene. CDR3 length: 12 amino acids. The V end was cut by 4 bases, the J end by 5 bases, with 9 bases between. Per the germline V gene, CDR1 is MNHNS and CDR2 is SASEGT.

Ten or more counts support this clonotype. The chain employs TRBV19 and TRBJ1-5; weak D call: TRBD1 (5 bases). The CDR3 runs to 15 residues. The V gene's germline CDR1 is LNHDA and CDR2 SQIVND (reference sequence). V was shortened by 3 bases and J by 5 bases, with 14 bases between the two germline ends. The DNA of the CDR3 is TGTGCCAGTAGTATCGGGGCATTGCTTGATCAGCCCCAGCATTTT. It yields the protein CASSIGALLDQPQHF.

The J gene is TRBJ1-6, the V gene TRBV7-2, with 8 bases identical to TRBD1. Germline lookup yields CDR1 SGHTA and CDR2 FQGNSA. The CDR3 has 16 amino acids. With 2 bases clipped from V and 6 bases from J, the junction kept 6 bases outside the gene matches. The CDR3 nucleotides are TGTGCCAGCAGCTTATCCGGGACAGGAAGTAATTCACCCCTCCACTTT. This translates into CASSLSGTGSNSPLHF.

Regarding this clonotype: A read error may be the cause here, since a much bigger clone is one base away. The rearrangement uses TRBV10-2 and TRBJ1-1, with 9 bases lining up with TRBD1. The V segment lost 7 bases and the J segment 7 bases; nucleotides outside the gene matches: 10. CDR1 and CDR2 (germline): WSHSY, SAAADI. The CDR3 loop spans 14 amino acids. The DNA for the CDR3 is TGCGCCAGCATGAAGAGGGGACAGGGTATTGAAGCTTTCTTT. Protein: CASMKRGQGIEAFF.

This clonotype was recorded at least ten times. The chain uses TRBV7-9 and TRBJ2-5; D perhaps matches TRBD1 (6 bases). The CDR3 contains 14 residues. V lost 5 bases and J lost 2, with 12 bases in between. Per germline, CDR1 SEHNR and CDR2 FQNEAQ (reference sequence). DNA for the CDR3: TGTGCCAGCAGCCCGGGACAAAAGCAAGAGACCCAGTACTTC. The encoded protein is CASSPGQKQETQYF.